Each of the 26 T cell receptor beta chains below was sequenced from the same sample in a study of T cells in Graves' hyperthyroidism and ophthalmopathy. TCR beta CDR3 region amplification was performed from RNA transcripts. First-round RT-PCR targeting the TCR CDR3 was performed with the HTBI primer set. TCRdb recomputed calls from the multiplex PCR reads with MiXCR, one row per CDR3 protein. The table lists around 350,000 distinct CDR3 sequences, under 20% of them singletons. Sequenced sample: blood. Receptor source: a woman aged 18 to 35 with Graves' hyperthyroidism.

The chain's CDR3 is CASSYDSANTGELFF. In nucleotides, the CDR3 is TGTGCCAGCAGTTACGACTCGGCGAACACCGGGGAGCTGTTTTTT. This chain connects TRBV6-2 or TRBV6-3 to TRBJ2-2; D not certain. V lost 2 bases and J lost 0, with 7 bases in between. The CDR3 totals 15 residues. Germline V CDR1 and CDR2: MNHEY, SVGEGT.

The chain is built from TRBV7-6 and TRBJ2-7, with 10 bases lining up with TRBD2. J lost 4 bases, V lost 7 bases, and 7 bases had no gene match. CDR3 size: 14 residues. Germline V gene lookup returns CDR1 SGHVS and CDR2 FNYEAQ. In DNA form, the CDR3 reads TGTGCCAGCACCCCTAGCGGGAGTTTGTACGAGCAGTACTTC. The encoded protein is CASTPSGSLYEQYF.

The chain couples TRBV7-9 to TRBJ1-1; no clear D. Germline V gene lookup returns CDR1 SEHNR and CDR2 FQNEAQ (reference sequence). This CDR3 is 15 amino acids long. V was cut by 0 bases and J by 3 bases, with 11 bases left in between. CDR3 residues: CASSLAEGGDTEAFF. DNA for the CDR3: TGTGCCAGCAGCTTAGCGGAGGGTGGGGACACTGAAGCTTTCTTT.

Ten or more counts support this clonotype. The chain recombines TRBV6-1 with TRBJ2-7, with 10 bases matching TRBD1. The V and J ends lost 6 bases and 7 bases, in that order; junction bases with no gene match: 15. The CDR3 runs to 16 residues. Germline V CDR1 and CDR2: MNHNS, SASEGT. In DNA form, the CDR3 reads TGTGCCAGCAGCCCGACCCGACAGGGGGCTCCTTGGGAGCAGTACTTC. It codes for CASSPTRQGAPWEQYF.

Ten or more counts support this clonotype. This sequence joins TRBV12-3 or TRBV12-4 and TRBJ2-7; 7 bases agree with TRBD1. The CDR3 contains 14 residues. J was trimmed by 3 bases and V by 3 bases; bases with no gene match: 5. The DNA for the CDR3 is TGTGCCAGCAGTTTGGGGCAGGGGGTCTACGAGCAGTACTTC. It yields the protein CASSLGQGVYEQYF.

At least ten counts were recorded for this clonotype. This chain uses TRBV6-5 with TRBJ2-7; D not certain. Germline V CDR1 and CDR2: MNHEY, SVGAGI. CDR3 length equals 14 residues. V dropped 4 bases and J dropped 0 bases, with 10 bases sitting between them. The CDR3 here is CASSSPSTSYEQYF. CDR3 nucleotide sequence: TGTGCCAGCAGTTCGCCTAGTACCTCCTACGAGCAGTACTTC.

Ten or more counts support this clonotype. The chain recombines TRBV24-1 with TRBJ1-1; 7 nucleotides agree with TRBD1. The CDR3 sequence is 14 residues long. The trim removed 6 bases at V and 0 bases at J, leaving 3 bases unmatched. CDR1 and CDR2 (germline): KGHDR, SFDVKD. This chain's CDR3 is CATSPTGVNTEAFF. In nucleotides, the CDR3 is TGTGCCACCAGTCCCACAGGGGTGAACACTGAAGCTTTCTTT.

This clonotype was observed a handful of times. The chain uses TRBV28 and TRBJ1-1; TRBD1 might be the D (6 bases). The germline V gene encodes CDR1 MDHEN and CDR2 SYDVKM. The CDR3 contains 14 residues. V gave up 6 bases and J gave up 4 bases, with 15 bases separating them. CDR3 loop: CASSPGGAGTEAFF. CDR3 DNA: TGTGCCAGCAGCCCTGGGGGGGCTGGCACTGAAGCTTTCTTT.

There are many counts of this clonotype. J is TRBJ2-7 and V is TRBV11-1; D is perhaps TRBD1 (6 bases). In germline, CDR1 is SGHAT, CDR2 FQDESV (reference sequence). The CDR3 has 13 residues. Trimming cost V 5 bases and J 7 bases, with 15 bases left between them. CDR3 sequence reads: CASSPQGTGEQYF. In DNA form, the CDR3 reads TGTGCCAGCAGCCCCCAGGGGACGGGGGAGCAGTACTTC.

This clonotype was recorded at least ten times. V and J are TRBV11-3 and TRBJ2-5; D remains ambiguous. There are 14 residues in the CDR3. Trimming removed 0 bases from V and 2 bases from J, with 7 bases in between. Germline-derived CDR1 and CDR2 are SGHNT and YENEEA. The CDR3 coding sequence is TGTGCCAGCAGCTTAGATAGAAGGCAAGAGACCCAGTACTTC. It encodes CASSLDRRQETQYF.

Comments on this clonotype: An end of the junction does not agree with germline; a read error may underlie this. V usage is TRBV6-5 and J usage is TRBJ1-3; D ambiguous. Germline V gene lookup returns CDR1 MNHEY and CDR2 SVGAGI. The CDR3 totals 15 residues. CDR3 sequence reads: CASSFGRNSGNTIWF. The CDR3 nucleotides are TGTGCCAGCAGTTTCGGACGGAACTCTGGAAACACCATATGGTTT.

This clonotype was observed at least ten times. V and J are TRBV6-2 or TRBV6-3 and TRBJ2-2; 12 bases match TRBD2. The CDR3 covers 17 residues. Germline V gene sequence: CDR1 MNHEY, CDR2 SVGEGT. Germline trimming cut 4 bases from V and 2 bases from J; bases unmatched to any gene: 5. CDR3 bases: TGTGCCAGCAGTTCGACTAGCGGGGGACCTAACACCGGGGAGCTGTTTTTT. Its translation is CASSSTSGGPNTGELFF.

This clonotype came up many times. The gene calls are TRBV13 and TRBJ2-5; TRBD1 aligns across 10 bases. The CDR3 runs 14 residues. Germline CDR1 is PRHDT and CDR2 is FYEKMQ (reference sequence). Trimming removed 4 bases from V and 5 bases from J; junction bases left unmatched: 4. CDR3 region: CASSSQGQGETQYF. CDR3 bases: TGTGCCAGCAGCTCCCAGGGACAGGGGGAGACCCAGTACTTC.

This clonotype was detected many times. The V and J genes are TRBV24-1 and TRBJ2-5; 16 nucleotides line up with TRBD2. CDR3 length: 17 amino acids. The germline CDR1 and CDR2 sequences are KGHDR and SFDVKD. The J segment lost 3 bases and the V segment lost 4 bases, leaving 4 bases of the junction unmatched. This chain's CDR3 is CATSDPGTSGGEETQYF. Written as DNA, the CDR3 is TGTGCCACCAGTGACCCCGGGACTAGCGGGGGGGAAGAGACCCAGTACTTC.

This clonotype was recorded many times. CDR3 sequence: CASSYGRGQLGYTF. The CDR3 DNA reads as TGTGCCAGCAGTTATGGTAGGGGGCAGCTCGGCTACACCTTC. This rearrangement joins TRBV6-5 to TRBJ1-2, with 7 bases identical to TRBD1. Germline CDR1 reads MNHEY; CDR2 reads SVGAGI. The CDR3 sequence is 14 residues long. After removal of 3 bases from V and 8 bases from J, the junction contained 9 bases not matched to a gene.

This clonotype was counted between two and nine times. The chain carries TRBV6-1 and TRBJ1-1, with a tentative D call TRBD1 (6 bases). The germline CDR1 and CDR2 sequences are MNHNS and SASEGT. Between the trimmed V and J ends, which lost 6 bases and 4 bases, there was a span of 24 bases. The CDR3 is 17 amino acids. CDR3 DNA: TGTGCCAGCAGGGCAACGAGGGCGGGACACCGTATCACTGAAGCTTTCTTT. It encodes CASRATRAGHRITEAFF.

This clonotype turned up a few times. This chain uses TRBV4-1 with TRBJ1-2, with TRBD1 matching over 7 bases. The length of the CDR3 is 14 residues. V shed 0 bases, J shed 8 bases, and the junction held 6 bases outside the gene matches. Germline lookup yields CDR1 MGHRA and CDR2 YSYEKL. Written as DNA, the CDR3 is TGCGCCAGCAGCCAAGATCGACAGGGTAAAGGCTACACCTTC. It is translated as CASSQDRQGKGYTF.

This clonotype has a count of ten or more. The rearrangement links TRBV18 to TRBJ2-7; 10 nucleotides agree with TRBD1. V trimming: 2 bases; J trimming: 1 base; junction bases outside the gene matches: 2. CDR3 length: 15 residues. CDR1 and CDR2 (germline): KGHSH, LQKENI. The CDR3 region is CASSPTGQGSYEQYF. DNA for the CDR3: TGTGCCAGCTCACCAACGGGACAGGGGTCCTACGAGCAGTACTTC.

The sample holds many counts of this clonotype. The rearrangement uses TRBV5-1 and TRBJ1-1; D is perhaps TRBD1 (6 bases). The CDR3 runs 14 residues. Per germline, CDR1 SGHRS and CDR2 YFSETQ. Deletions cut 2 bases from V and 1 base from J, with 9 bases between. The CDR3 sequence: CASSLAGANTEAFF. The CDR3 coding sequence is TGCGCCAGCAGCTTAGCGGGGGCGAACACTGAAGCTTTCTTT.

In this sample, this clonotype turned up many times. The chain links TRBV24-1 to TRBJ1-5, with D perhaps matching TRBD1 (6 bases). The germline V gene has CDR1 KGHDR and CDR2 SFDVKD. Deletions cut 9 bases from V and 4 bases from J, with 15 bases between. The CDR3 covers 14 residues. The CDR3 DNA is TGTGCCACCGAGGGGGGGGCGGCGAATCAGCCCCAGCATTTT. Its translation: CATEGGAANQPQHF.

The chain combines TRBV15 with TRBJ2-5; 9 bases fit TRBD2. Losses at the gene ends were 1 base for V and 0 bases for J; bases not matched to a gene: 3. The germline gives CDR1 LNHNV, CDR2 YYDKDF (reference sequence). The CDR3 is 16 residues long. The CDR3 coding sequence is TGTGCCACCAGCAGAGGACTAGCGGATAACCAAGAGACCCAGTACTTC. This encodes CATSRGLADNQETQYF.

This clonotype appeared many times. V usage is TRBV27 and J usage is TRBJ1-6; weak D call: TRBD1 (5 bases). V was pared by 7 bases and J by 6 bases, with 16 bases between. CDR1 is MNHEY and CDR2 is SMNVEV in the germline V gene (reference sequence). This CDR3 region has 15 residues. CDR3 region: CASTKGAKINSPLHF. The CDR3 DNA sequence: TGTGCCAGCACCAAAGGGGCCAAGATTAATTCACCCCTCCACTTT.

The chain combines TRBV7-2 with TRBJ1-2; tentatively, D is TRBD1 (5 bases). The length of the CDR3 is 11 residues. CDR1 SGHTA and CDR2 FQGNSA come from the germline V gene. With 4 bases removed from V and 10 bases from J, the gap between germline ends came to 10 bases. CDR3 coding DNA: TGTGCCAGCAGCTGGGGGTATTCCTACACCTTC. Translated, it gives CASSWGYSYTF.

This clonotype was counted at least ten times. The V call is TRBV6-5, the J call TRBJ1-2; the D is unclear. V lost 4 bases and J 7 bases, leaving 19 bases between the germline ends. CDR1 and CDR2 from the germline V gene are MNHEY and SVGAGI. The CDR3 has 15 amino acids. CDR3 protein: CASSSLDFPGGGYTF. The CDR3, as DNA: TGTGCCAGCAGTTCCCTGGACTTCCCCGGCGGTGGCTACACCTTC.

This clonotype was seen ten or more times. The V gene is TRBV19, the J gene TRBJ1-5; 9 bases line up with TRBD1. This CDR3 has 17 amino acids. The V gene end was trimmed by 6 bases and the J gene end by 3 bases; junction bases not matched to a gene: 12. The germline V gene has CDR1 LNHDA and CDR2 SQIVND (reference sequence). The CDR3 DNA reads TGTGCCAGTAGACCTAACAGGGGGCCCCCTCACAATCAGCCCCAGCATTTT. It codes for CASRPNRGPPHNQPQHF.

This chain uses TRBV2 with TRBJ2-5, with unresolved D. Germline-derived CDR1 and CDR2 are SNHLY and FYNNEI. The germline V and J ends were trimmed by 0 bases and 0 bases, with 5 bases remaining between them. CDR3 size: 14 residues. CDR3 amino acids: CASSEATYQETQYF. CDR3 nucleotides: TGTGCCAGCAGTGAAGCGACGTACCAAGAGACCCAGTACTTC.